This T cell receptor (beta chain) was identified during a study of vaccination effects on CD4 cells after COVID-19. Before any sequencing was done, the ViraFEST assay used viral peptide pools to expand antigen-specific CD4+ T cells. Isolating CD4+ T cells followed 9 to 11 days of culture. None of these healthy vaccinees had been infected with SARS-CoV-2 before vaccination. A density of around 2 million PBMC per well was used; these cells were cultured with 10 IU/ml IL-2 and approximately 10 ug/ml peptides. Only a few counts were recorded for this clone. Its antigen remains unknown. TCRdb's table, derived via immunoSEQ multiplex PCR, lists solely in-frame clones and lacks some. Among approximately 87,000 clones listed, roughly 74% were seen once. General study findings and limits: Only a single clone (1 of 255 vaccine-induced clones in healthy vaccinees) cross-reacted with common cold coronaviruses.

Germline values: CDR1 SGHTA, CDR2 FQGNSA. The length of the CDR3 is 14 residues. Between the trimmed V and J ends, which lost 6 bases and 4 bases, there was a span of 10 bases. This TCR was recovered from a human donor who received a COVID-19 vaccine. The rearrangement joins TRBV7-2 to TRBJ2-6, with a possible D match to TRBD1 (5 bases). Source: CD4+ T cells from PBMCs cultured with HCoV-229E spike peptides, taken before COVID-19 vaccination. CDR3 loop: CASSQSGGANVLTF. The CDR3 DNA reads TGTGCCAGCAGTCAATCAGGGGGGGCCAACGTCCTGACTTTC.